What follows are 5 T cell receptor beta chains derived from one specimen sequenced in a study of post-analysis software for immune sequencing data. Each TCR beta cDNA library carried unique molecular identifiers. One entry per CDR3 protein results from TCRdb running MiXCR on the PCR reads. The sample has 700,000 to 800,000 distinct CDR3 sequences, roughly 30% seen once. No antigen has been assigned to these receptors. Overall study findings and caveats: Elevated frequency relative to controls characterized several TRBV segments in patients, TRBV5-6, TRBV5-1 and TRBV20-1 among them.

Sequencing was performed on blood. The receptors stem from a girl aged 5 to 17 with multiple sclerosis.

As regards this clonotype: Since no conserved phenylalanine or tryptophan closes the CDR3, a read error is the likely cause. The chain is built from TRBV4-3 and TRBJ2-1, with 12 nucleotides matching TRBD2. This CDR3 spans 21 amino acids. The germline gives CDR1 LGHNA, CDR2 YSLEER. V shed 3 bases, J shed 7 bases, and the junction held 22 bases outside the gene matches. The CDR3 bases are TGCGCCAGCAGCCAGCGTTATATCGGGCTAGCGGGAGGGCCCAGGGGAAATGAGCAGTTCTGC. It codes for CASSQRYIGLAGGPRGNEQFC.

V usage is TRBV5-1 and J usage is TRBJ1-2, with D perhaps matching TRBD1 (5 bases). The germline V and J ends were trimmed by 0 bases and 3 bases, with 15 bases remaining between them. In germline, CDR1 is SGHRS, CDR2 YFSETQ. There are 16 residues in the CDR3. The CDR3 region has the DNA TGCGCCAGCAGCTTGGCCGTTCGGGGAGGGGACTATGGCTACACCTTC. This encodes CASSLAVRGGDYGYTF.

This chain connects TRBV25-1 to TRBJ1-2, with D possibly matching TRBD1 (5 bases). V was pared by 1 base and J by 6 bases, with 15 bases between. The CDR3 has 15 residues. From germline, CDR1 is MGHDK and CDR2 SYGVNS. The CDR3 protein is CASSEFGQGVDGYTF. The CDR3, as DNA: TGTGCCAGCAGTGAATTTGGGCAAGGGGTGGATGGCTACACCTTC.

In the case of this clonotype: With a much larger clone just one base away, this may be a read error. This chain uses TRBV29-1 with TRBJ2-5; D unresolved. This CDR3 has 13 amino acids. Germline CDR1 reads SQVTM; CDR2 reads ANQGSEA. CDR3 sequence: CSATDDPRETRYF. CDR3 DNA sequence: TGCAGCGCCACGGACGACCCTCGTGAAACCCGGTACTTC.

This clonotype has a handful of counts. The chain has TRBV7-2 and TRBJ2-1; 8 bases align to TRBD1. Germline assignment: CDR1 SGHTA and CDR2 FQGNSA. V dropped 1 base and J dropped 10; count of bases not matched to a gene: 0. The CDR3 is 12 amino acids. The CDR3 bases are TGTGCCAGCAGCTTAGGGGACAGGGAGCAGTTCTTC. This sequence encodes CASSLGDREQFF.